This note documents a single T cell receptor (beta chain) sequence. Its specificity is unknown. TCRdb redid the calling of the RT-PCR reads with MiXCR, one entry per CDR3 protein. The profile covers roughly 500,000 distinct CDR3 sequences, with 15% to 20% appearing a single time and approximately 3% taken by the ten largest. The ends were cut back, 7 bases at V and 2 bases at J, with 15 bases in the middle. Per germline, CDR1 ENHRY and CDR2 SYGVKD. This CDR3 comprises 14 residues. This sample was taken from a study of response to subunit inactivated influenza vaccine. Study outcomes and limitations: Seasonal influenza vaccination, on each occasion, was suggested by the authors to recruit few new T cells.

The chain is built from TRBV10-3 and TRBJ2-7; the D gene is possibly TRBD2 (6 bases). Material: CD4+ T cells sorted from PBMCs, obtained around 25 months after vaccination. This TCR was recovered from a man between 50 and 75 years old who received an inactivated influenza vaccine. The DNA for the CDR3 is TGTGCCATCACGAATAGCGGCCTAACCTACGAGCAGTACTTC. Translation gives CAITNSGLTYEQYF.